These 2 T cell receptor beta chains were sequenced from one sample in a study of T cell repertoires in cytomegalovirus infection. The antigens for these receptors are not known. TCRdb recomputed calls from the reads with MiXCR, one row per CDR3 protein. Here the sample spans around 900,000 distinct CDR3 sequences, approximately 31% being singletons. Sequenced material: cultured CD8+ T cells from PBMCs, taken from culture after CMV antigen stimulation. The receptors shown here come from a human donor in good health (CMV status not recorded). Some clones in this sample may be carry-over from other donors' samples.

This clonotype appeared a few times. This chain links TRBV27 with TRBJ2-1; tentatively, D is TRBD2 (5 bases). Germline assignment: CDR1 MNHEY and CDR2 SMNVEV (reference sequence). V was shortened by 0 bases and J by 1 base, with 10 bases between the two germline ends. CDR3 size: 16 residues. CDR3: CASSLSFRGSYNEQFF. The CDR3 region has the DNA TGTGCCAGCAGTTTATCATTCCGGGGTTCCTACAATGAGCAGTTCTTC.

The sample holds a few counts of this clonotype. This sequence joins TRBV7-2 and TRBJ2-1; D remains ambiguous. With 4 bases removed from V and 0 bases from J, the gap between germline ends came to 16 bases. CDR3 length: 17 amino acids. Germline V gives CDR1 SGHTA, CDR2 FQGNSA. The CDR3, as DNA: TGTGCCAGCAGCTCCCCAGGACGCTGGAGCTCCTACAATGAGCAGTTCTTC. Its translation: CASSSPGRWSSYNEQFF. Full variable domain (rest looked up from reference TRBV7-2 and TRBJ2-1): GAGVSQSPSNKVTEKGKDVELRCDPISGHTALYWYRQSLGQGLEFLIYFQGNSAPDKSGLPSDRFSAERTGGSVSTLTIQRTQQEDSAVYLCASSSPGRWSSYNEQFFGPGTRLTVL.